These 16 T cell receptor beta chains were sequenced from one sample in a study of breast tumors, draining lymph nodes, adjacent tissues. Samples came from axillary lymph nodes draining the breast cancer. Each CDR3 protein is one row after TCRdb ran MiXCR on the multiplex PCR reads. The sample lists around 230,000 distinct CDR3 sequences; nearly 35% were seen once. The specimen sequenced was axillary lymph node tissue. The origin of the receptors is a female donor with breast cancer. Some clones in this sample may be carry-over from other donors' samples.

Of note for this clonotype: The CDR3 does not close with the conserved phenylalanine or tryptophan, likely indicating a read error. It is unclear where the CDR3 begins or ends on the DNA, so no DNA is shown, and the CDR3 is as TCRdb lists it. The J gene is TRBJ2-6, the V gene TRBV7-9. The CDR3 is made up of 8 amino acids, end residues included. Germline V gene data show CDR1 as SEHNR and CDR2 as FQNEAQ (reference sequence). The CDR3 protein is CASSNRHL.

This clonotype appeared many times. The genes are TRBV20-1 and TRBJ2-2; the D gene could be TRBD1 or TRBD2 (6 bases each). V was pared by 1 base and J by 0 bases, with 12 bases between. This CDR3 has 16 residues. The V gene's germline CDR1 is DFQATT and CDR2 SNEGSKA (reference sequence). Written as DNA, the CDR3 is TGCAGTGCTAGAGCGGGGGCCTCCCCGAACACCGGGGAGCTGTTTTTT. Its protein is CSARAGASPNTGELFF.

The J gene is TRBJ2-7, the V gene TRBV7-2, with D possibly TRBD1 on 5 matching bases. V dropped 2 bases and J dropped 6 bases, with 11 bases sitting between them. Germline loops: CDR1 SGHTA, CDR2 FQGNSA. There are 13 residues in the CDR3. DNA of the CDR3: TGTGCCAGCAGCTTACCCGACAGCCTCGAGCAGTACTTC. Its translation is CASSLPDSLEQYF.

The table lists this clonotype with a few counts. The gene calls are TRBV3-1 and TRBJ2-1; TRBD2 might be the D (6 bases). The CDR3 consists of 15 residues. The germline V and J ends were trimmed by 4 bases and 8 bases, with 18 bases remaining between them. CDR1 LGHDT and CDR2 YNNKEL come from the germline V gene (reference sequence). CDR3 sequence reads: CASSPRRGLRYEQFF. In DNA form, the CDR3 reads TGTGCCAGCAGCCCGCGTCGGGGGTTACGATATGAGCAGTTCTTC.

This chain uses TRBV27 with TRBJ2-7; TRBD2 aligns across 13 bases. There are 17 residues in the CDR3. CDR1 and CDR2 (germline): MNHEY, SMNVEV (reference sequence). Losses at the gene ends were 6 bases for V and 2 bases for J; bases not matched to a gene: 10. This chain's CDR3 is CASRPLGTSGATYEQYF. The CDR3, as DNA: TGTGCCAGCAGGCCGCTTGGGACTAGCGGGGCTACCTACGAGCAGTACTTC.

V is TRBV27 and J is TRBJ2-3; the D gene is possibly TRBD2 (5 bases). The germline gives CDR1 MNHEY, CDR2 SMNVEV (reference sequence). The CDR3 is 14 amino acids. The V end lost 1 base, the J end lost 5 bases, and 10 bases lay between the germline ends. The CDR3 nucleotides read TGTGCCAGCAGTTTATACTCAACTAGAGATACGCAGTATTTT. Protein: CASSLYSTRDTQYF.

This clonotype was observed many times. The rearrangement links TRBV19 to TRBJ1-5; TRBD1 is a possible D gene (5 bases). This CDR3 is 13 amino acids long. The germline V gene has CDR1 LNHDA and CDR2 SQIVND (reference sequence). Trimming left V 1 base short and J 7 bases short, with 8 bases between. CDR3 DNA sequence: TGTGCCAGTAGTATAGGCAGGGACCAGCCCCAGCATTTT. Protein sequence: CASSIGRDQPQHF.

The genes are TRBV20-1 and TRBJ1-3, with a tentative D call TRBD1 (6 bases). Germline CDR1 DFQATT, CDR2 SNEGSKA (reference sequence). This CDR3 comprises 17 residues. With 0 bases removed from V and 1 base from J, the gap between germline ends came to 16 bases. CDR3 residues: CSARDMRGGRSGNTIYF. Written as DNA, the CDR3 is TGCAGTGCTAGAGATATGAGGGGGGGAAGATCTGGAAACACCATATATTTT.

This clonotype came up many times. This rearrangement joins TRBV29-1 to TRBJ2-7; D may be TRBD1 or TRBD2 (5 bases each). Germline CDR1 SQVTM, CDR2 ANQGSEA. This CDR3 is 11 amino acids long. Trimming cost V 6 bases and J 8 bases, with 14 bases left between them. The CDR3 bases are TGCAGCGTACCCGGGGTGGGGCAGCAGTACTTC. This codes for CSVPGVGQQYF.

This clonotype was detected ten times or more. The rearrangement links TRBV29-1 to TRBJ1-2, with 7 bases identical to TRBD1. Per the germline V gene, CDR1 is SQVTM and CDR2 is ANQGSEA. Trimming cost V 6 bases and J 1 base; bases outside gene matches: 11. The CDR3 loop spans 15 amino acids. This CDR3 reads CSVGSGGTVNYGYTF. As DNA, the CDR3 is TGCAGCGTGGGGTCGGGCGGGACAGTTAACTATGGCTACACCTTC. Drawing the rest from reference TRBV29-1 and TRBJ1-2, the complete variable domain is SAVISQKPSRDICQRGTSLTIQCQVDSQVTMMFWYRQQPGQSLTLIATANQGSEATYESGFVIDKFPISRPNLTFSTLTVSNMSPEDSSIYLCSVGSGGTVNYGYTFGSGTRLTVV.

Worth noting for this clonotype: This may come from a read error, since a much larger clone is one base off. The CDR3 nucleotides are TGTGCCAGCAGCTTAGTCGGGTTCGCCTACACCTTC. Residues: CASSLVGFAYTF. The rearrangement links TRBV11-2 to TRBJ1-2; D is unclear. The CDR3 has 12 residues. The germline V gene has CDR1 SGHAT and CDR2 FQNNGV. V lost 1 base and J lost 10, with 10 bases in between.

The V and J genes are TRBV20-1 and TRBJ2-7; possible D gene TRBD2, 5 bases. From germline, CDR1 is DFQATT and CDR2 SNEGSKA (reference sequence). The CDR3 has 14 residues. Trimming stripped 6 bases from V and 6 bases from J, with 21 bases between. The CDR3 protein is CSASRTPQASEQYF. For the CDR3, the DNA is TGCAGTGCCAGTCGGACTCCACAAGCCTCCGAGCAGTACTTC.

This clonotype was counted only a few times. This could be a read error, since a much larger clone is one nucleotide away. The rearrangement joins TRBV20-1 to TRBJ1-6; 11 nucleotides agree with TRBD1. The CDR3 contains 15 residues. Germline values: CDR1 DFQATT, CDR2 SNEGSKA (reference sequence). Trimming took 4 bases from V and 9 from J; bases not matched to a gene: 8. For the CDR3, the DNA is TGCAGTGCTAAGTCCGGGACAGGGGGTACTTCACCCCTCCACTTT. Encoded protein: CSAKSGTGGTSPLHF.

This chain connects TRBV10-3 to TRBJ2-5, with D possibly matching TRBD2 (6 bases). The CDR3 has 13 residues. V was clipped by 5 bases and J by 2 bases, with 9 bases between them. Germline V CDR1 and CDR2: ENHRY, SYGVKD. The CDR3 protein is CAISPAGQETQYF. The DNA for the CDR3 is TGTGCCATCAGTCCCGCGGGACAAGAGACCCAGTACTTC.

Turning to this clonotype: A single base separates this from a much larger clone, so it may be a read error. V usage is TRBV7-2 and J usage is TRBJ2-3; TRBD2 matches at 11 bases. The CDR3 runs to 17 residues. CDR1 is SGHTA, CDR2 FQGNSA, per germline. The DNA for the CDR3 is TGTGCCAGCGGCTTCCTAGCGGGGGGTTCGAGCACAGATACGCAGTATTTT. Protein sequence: CASGFLAGGSSTDTQYF.

This clonotype was seen repeatedly, ten times or more. The chain links TRBV20-1 to TRBJ2-7; D is perhaps TRBD1 or TRBD2 (7 bases each). V gave up 5 bases and J gave up 6 bases, with 26 bases separating them. The CDR3 covers 16 residues. CDR1 is DFQATT, CDR2 SNEGSKA, per germline (reference sequence). CDR3 nucleotide sequence: TGCAGTGCTGACAGGGTTCTGAGCGGGACTCCACCCGAGCAGTACTTC. Translating it yields CSADRVLSGTPPEQYF.